The T cell receptor (beta chain) under discussion was sequenced for a study of shared clonotypes between healthy human individuals (dated by TCRdb to the early 2020s). Looking at the study overall: The cohort included three men and two women between 18 and 49 years of age. Per donor, leukapheresis produced somewhere between about 0.9 and 9.5 billion PBMCs. To estimate repertoire size and how much clonotypes are shared between individuals, the study performed deep sequencing of blood TCR repertoires from roughly five healthy adults. Different laboratories and diverse techniques were used to prepare libraries and sequence TCR repertoires, to increase sequencing depth and limit assay-specific biases.

Study-wide findings and limitations: The small number of donors limited the genetic and exposure-history diversity represented. Sampling was restricted to blood, and TCR repertoires in tissue are likely to differ from TCR repertoires in blood. Pairwise subsampling indicated that sequencing depth was expected to affect the degree of clonotype sharing among donors.

As concerns this clone: The antigen it binds to is not known. Base quality data are lacking; no much larger clone is found one base away.

Using the deep immunoSEQ assay, TCR CDR3 regions were amplified from genomic DNA by multiplex PCR. For each cell subset, the extracted genomic DNA was distributed evenly across all wells of several immunoSEQ 96-well plates, and each plate served as one replicate. Each replicate PCR for unsorted PBMC received roughly 300 ng genomic DNA, equal to approximately 30,000 T cell genomes. Ten immunoSEQ deep assay plates were used to sequence the unsorted PBMC genomic DNA. The purified libraries were quantified using a Qubit 3.0 fluorometer, sized with a Bioanalyzer 2100, and then quantified again using the KAPA Library Quantification kit. A separate single-read 150-cycle Illumina NextSeq 550 flow cell was used to sequence each immunoSEQ 96-well plate. Per the source publication's procedure: Because the immunoSEQ output included only junctional sequences and no quality scores, the filtering could not be the same as the filtering used for full-length reads. Sequences were annotated with PyIR, a Python wrapper for IgBLAST v1.9, using IMGT germline references to assign V/J genes and CDR3. Any read was removed if the V/J assignment was weak (E-value above 1e-6), the CDR3 was missing, or the read contained stop codons, out-of-frame junctions, or ambiguous translated residues. V3J clonotypes were defined as sequences sharing an identical inferred V gene, J gene, and CDR3 amino acid sequence. To compute the percentage overlap between repertoires, the number of shared unique clonotypes was divided by the size of the smaller repertoire. RTK rarefaction, the Chao1 estimator, and Recon v2.1 estimates of unobserved clonotypes were used to assess repertoire richness. TCRdb took this table from immuneACCESS and kept in-frame rearrangements with V and J called. Such tables lack part of the clones; where checked against another copy, unresolved V genes explain under half of the gap, and the rest is unexplained. The D gene and trimming were derived from the DNA, and the V and J assignments and clone size from that table. This sample lists about 470,000 clones; about 85% were detected once. The ten largest clonotypes hold roughly 13% of the sample.

The germline V gene (reference sequence) provides CDR1 LNHDA and CDR2 SQIVND. The CDR3 holds 13 amino acids from the cysteine to the phenylalanine. Only CDR3 DNA is held: 39 bases, read in frame from base 1. Trimming at the junction amounts to 5 bases on V and 5 bases on J, and the germline ends lie 10 bases apart. Donors were healthy HIV-negative adults with no recently reported acute infections or vaccinations. Every donor was a Caucasian adult residing in Nashville, Tennessee, USA. For unsorted samples, tens of millions of PBMCs were counted, and genomic DNA was extracted using the QIAamp DNA Blood Mini kit. Blood was obtained by leukapheresis, after which PBMCs were separated by Ficoll-Histopaque density gradient centrifugation and cryopreserved in liquid nitrogen vapor phase.

Sequenced material: PBMCs. The source of this sequence is a woman in her thirties or forties in good health. Some clones in this sample may be carry-over from other donors' samples. The chain is made from TRBV19 and TRBJ2-1; the D segment is perhaps TRBD1 or TRBD2, each sharing 5 matched bases. The DNA sequence is as follows: TGTGCCAGTAGTCCGGGACCTCACAATGAGCAGTTCTTC. This yields the protein CASSPGPHNEQFF. The full variable domain, completed from the reference TRBV19 and TRBJ2-1 proteins outside the CDR3, reads DGGITQSPKYLFRKEGQNVTLSCEQNLNHDAMYWYRQDPGQGLRLIYYSQIVNDFQKGDIAEGYSVSREKKESFPLTVTSAQKNPTAFYLCASSPGPHNEQFFGPGTRLTVL.